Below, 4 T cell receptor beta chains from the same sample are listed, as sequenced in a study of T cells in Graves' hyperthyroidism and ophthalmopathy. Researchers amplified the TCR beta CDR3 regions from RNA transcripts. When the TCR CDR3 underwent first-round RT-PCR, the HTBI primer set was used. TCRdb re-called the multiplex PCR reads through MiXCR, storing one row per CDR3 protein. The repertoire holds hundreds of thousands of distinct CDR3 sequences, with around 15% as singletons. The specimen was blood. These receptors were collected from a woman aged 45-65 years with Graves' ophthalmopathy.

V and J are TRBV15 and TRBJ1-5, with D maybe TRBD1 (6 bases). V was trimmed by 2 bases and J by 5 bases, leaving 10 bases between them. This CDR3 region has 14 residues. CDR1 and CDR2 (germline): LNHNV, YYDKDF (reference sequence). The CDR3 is CATSRQGLDQPQHF. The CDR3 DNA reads TGTGCCACCAGCAGACAGGGGCTAGATCAGCCCCAGCATTTT.

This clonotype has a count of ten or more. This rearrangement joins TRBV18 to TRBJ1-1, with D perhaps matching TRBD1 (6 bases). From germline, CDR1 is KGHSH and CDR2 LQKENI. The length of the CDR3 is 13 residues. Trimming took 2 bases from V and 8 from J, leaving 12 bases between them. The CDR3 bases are TGTGCCAGCTCACCAAAGGGGGGGCAGGAAGCTTTCTTT. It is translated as CASSPKGGQEAFF.

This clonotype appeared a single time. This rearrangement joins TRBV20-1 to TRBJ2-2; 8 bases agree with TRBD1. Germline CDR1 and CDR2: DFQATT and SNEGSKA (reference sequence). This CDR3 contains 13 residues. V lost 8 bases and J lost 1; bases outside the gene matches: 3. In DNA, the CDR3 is TGCAGTCCCGGACAGGGGAACACCGGGGAGCTGTTTTTT. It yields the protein CSPGQGNTGELFF.

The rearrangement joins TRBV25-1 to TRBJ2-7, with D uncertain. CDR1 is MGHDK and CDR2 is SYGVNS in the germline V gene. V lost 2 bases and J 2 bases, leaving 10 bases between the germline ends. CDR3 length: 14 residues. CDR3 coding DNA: TGTGCCAGCAGTGAAAGGGTATTTCCCTACGAGCAGTACTTC. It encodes CASSERVFPYEQYF.